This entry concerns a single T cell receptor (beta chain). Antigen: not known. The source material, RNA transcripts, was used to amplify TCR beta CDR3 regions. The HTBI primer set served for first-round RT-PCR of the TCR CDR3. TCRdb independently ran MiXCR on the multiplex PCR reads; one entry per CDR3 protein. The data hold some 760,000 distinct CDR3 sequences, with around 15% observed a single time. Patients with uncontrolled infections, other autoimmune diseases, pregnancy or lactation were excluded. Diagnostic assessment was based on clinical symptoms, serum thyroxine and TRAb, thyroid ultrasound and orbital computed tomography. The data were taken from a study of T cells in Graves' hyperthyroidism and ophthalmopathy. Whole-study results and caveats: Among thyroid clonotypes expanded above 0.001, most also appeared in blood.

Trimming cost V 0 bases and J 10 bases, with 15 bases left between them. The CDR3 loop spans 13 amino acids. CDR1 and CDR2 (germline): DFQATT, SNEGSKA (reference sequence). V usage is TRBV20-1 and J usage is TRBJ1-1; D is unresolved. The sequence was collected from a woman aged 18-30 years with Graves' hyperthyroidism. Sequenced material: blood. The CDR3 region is CSARERVSLGAFF. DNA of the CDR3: TGCAGTGCTAGAGAGAGGGTTTCTCTGGGAGCTTTCTTT.